This section outlines one T cell receptor (beta chain) sequence together with its context. The antigen is undetermined. The data were produced by immunoSEQ multiplex PCR, yet TCRdb's version contains in-frame clones alone and is incomplete. The sample shows more than 60,000 clones, about nine tenths of them seen only once. The CDR3 extends over 15 amino acids. Germline CDR1 LGHDT, CDR2 YNNKEL (reference sequence). The V end was cut by 1 base, the J end by 2 bases, with 9 bases between. The data originate from a study of T cell responses to AZD1222 COVID-19 vaccine. Overall study results and limits: Following two doses of AZD1222, Spike-specific TCR breadth and depth rose. Clonal diversity may have been underestimated in mostly white British donors.

The receptor was isolated from an adult in good health. The J gene is TRBJ1-3, the V gene TRBV3-1 (or the pseudogene TRBV3-2); D call uncertain. Source: peripheral blood, taken on day 0 of AZD1222 vaccination. CDR3 loop: CASSQVFDPGNTIYF. CDR3 DNA sequence: TGTGCCAGCAGCCAAGTGTTCGACCCTGGAAACACCATATATTTT.